This T cell receptor (beta chain) was recorded in a study of blood T cell repertoires in COVID-19. Looking at the study overall: Some COVID-19 samples were acute and others convalescent; all came from the United States, Italy and Spain.

Here immunoSEQ multiplex PCR was the method, and the copy in TCRdb shows in-frame clones only, minus some. The table records around 180,000 clones, approximately 84% of them present only once. This clone is a singleton in its sample. This CDR3 spans 14 amino acids. The germline V gene has CDR1 SEHNR and CDR2 FQNEAQ (reference sequence). Unmatched junction bases numbered 6, after V lost 5 bases and J lost 7 bases. V usage is TRBV7-9 and J usage is TRBJ2-1, with 9 positions matching TRBD1. The TCR comes from a man aged 50-59 years who had recovered from COVID-19. Sequenced input: PBMCs or T cells enriched from blood (not recorded which). The CDR3 protein is CASSLAGTGNEQFF. The CDR3 DNA reads TGTGCCAGCAGCCTGGCCGGGACAGGGAATGAGCAGTTCTTC.